The clone carrying this T cell receptor beta chain was found a few times. Its antigen remains unknown. Sample barcodes and UMIs were carried by the TCR alpha and TCR beta cDNA libraries that 5'RACE generated with constant-segment primers. Using its own MiXCR run on the 5' RACE reads, TCRdb lists one record per CDR3 protein. The sample has roughly 380,000 distinct CDR3 sequences; under 30% are singletons. The sample originates from a study of T-cell memory formation after mild COVID-19. Study conclusions and caveats: What remained unconfirmed was the SARS-CoV-2 specificity of second-wave clones peaking on day 37. Later expanders leaned CD4+, whereas clones that contracted between day 15 and 85 were balanced CD4/CD8. Clones which contracted sat mainly in CM and EM if CD4+, and in EMRA if CD8+.

The germline CDR1 and CDR2 sequences are SEHNR and FQNEAQ (reference sequence). The ends lost 9 bases at V and 6 bases at J; junction bases unmatched: 5. The CDR3 extends over 13 amino acids. The clonotype originates from an adult woman who had mild COVID-19 (a few samples of this study predate the infection). Cell type and time point are not known. The chain recombines TRBV7-9 with TRBJ2-1, with 10 bases fitting TRBD2. The specimen sequenced was PBMCs or a T cell subset sorted from them (not recorded which). The DNA for the CDR3 is TGTGCCAGACTAGCGGGGCTGCTCAATGAGCAGTTCTTC. It is translated as CARLAGLLNEQFF.